The 30 T cell receptor beta chains presented below share a single source sample, sequenced in a study of T-cell reconstitution after alpha-beta-depleted transplantation in children. The library targeted TCRbeta and was prepared with unique molecular identifiers. From the PCR reads, TCRdb called clonotypes with MiXCR, one entry per CDR3 protein. The sample holds about 540,000 distinct CDR3 sequences, approximately 20% seen once. Sequenced material: PBMCs from the stem cell graft donor, taken from the stem cell graft. All receptors come from a human donor who donated a stem cell graft to a child with acute lymphoblastic leukemia.

The sample holds a few counts of this clonotype. This chain connects TRBV5-6 to TRBJ1-1; D is perhaps TRBD1 (6 bases). Germline CDR1 reads SGHDT; CDR2 reads YYEEEE. The CDR3 sequence is 15 residues long. Trimming stripped 6 bases from V and 2 bases from J, with 17 bases between. CDR3 amino acids: CASTIQDRPNTEAFF. The CDR3 DNA is TGTGCCAGCACCATTCAAGACAGGCCAAACACTGAAGCTTTCTTT.

This clonotype was detected only a few times. This chain links TRBV27 with TRBJ2-2; 11 nucleotides align to TRBD2. CDR1 and CDR2 from the germline V gene are MNHEY and SMNVEV (reference sequence). The CDR3 runs to 16 residues. The J segment lost 5 bases and the V segment lost 7 bases, leaving 9 bases of the junction unmatched. The CDR3 DNA sequence: TGTGCCAGCAACCCTCTAGCGGGAGGCTCAACCGGGGAGCTGTTTTTT. Protein: CASNPLAGGSTGELFF.

The rearrangement links TRBV19 to TRBJ2-1; D perhaps matches TRBD2 (5 bases). Germline CDR1 is LNHDA and CDR2 is SQIVND (reference sequence). V was clipped by 6 bases and J by 6 bases, with 21 bases between them. The length of the CDR3 is 16 residues. CDR3 bases: TGTGCCAGTAGCGCGGCGGGCGCCCCATACAGCAATGAGCAGTTCTTC. It codes for CASSAAGAPYSNEQFF.

The gene calls are TRBV12-5 and TRBJ2-1; TRBD2 agrees at 10 bases. V lost 3 bases and J lost 9; bases outside the gene matches: 8. The CDR3 spans 15 residues. Germline CDR1 reads LGHNT; CDR2 reads FRNRAP. CDR3 protein: CASGFSLAGVGEQFF. The CDR3 DNA reads TGTGCTAGTGGTTTCTCTCTAGCGGGAGTTGGTGAGCAGTTCTTC.

This chain uses TRBV12-3 or TRBV12-4 with TRBJ2-5; TRBD2 aligns across 14 bases. CDR3 length equals 17 residues. V lost 4 bases to trimming and J lost 1 base; unmatched junction nucleotides: 5. The chain's CDR3 is CASSSGLAGALQETQYF. The CDR3 DNA follows: TGTGCCAGCAGTTCGGGACTAGCGGGAGCCCTCCAAGAGACCCAGTACTTC.

The V gene is TRBV4-1, the J gene TRBJ2-4, with 8 positions matching TRBD2. With 1 base clipped from V and 7 bases from J, the junction kept 15 bases outside the gene matches. The CDR3 has 18 residues. Germline-derived CDR1 and CDR2 are MGHRA and YSYEKL. The CDR3 DNA sequence: TGCGCCAGCAGCCAAGTATGGGGAGCGGGAGATAAGTTGAACATTCAGTACTTC. Its protein product is CASSQVWGAGDKLNIQYF.

This clonotype was counted between two and nine times. The rearrangement joins TRBV5-1 to TRBJ2-7, with 8 positions matching TRBD2. CDR3 length equals 11 residues. Unmatched junction bases numbered 1, after V lost 5 bases and J lost 6 bases. The germline V gene encodes CDR1 SGHRS and CDR2 YFSETQ. CDR3 DNA: TGCGCCAGCAGAGCGGGAGTCGAGCAGTACTTC. Amino acid sequence: CASRAGVEQYF.

This clonotype was seen more than once but under ten times. CDR3: CASSDRDEQYF. CDR3 nucleotides: TGTGCCAGCAGTGACAGGGACGAGCAGTACTTC. The rearrangement links TRBV6-5 to TRBJ2-7, with 7 bases aligning to TRBD1. The germline gives CDR1 MNHEY, CDR2 SVGAGI. Losses at the gene ends were 5 bases for V and 5 bases for J; bases not matched to a gene: 0. The length of the CDR3 is 11 residues.

This clonotype was seen a handful of times. The CDR3 bases are TGCGCCAGCAGCCCCCCCCTAGCGGCCATACTCACAGATACGCAGTATTTT. It encodes CASSPPLAAILTDTQYF. This sequence joins TRBV5-1 and TRBJ2-3, with 7 bases lining up with TRBD2. J lost 2 bases, V lost 4 bases, and 13 bases had no gene match. The CDR3 sequence is 17 residues long. The V gene's germline CDR1 is SGHRS and CDR2 YFSETQ. The entire variable domain, with the rest obtained from reference TRBV5-1 and TRBJ2-3, is as follows: KAGVTQTPRYLIKTRGQQVTLSCSPISGHRSVSWYQQTPGQGLQFLFEYFSETQRNKGNFPGRFSGRQFSNSRSEMNVSTLELGDSALYLCASSPPLAAILTDTQYFGPGTRLTVL.

J is TRBJ2-7 and V is TRBV29-1; D is ambiguous. Germline CDR1 SQVTM, CDR2 ANQGSEA. V lost 5 bases and J 4 bases, leaving 12 bases between the germline ends. This CDR3 contains 12 residues. CDR3 residues: CSVRAWGYEQYF. The CDR3 coding sequence is TGCAGCGTTAGGGCTTGGGGATACGAGCAGTACTTC.

CDR3 nucleotide sequence: TGTGCCAGCTCACCTCAGAGCAGTGGCGGGAGTAATGAGCAGTTCTTC. Protein product: CASSPQSSGGSNEQFF. The chain couples TRBV18 to TRBJ2-1, with 7 bases aligning to TRBD2. Germline V gene data show CDR1 as KGHSH and CDR2 as LQKENI. The CDR3 consists of 16 residues. V lost 3 bases, J lost 7 bases, and 12 bases stayed unmatched.

Concerning this clonotype itself: An end of the junction does not agree with germline; a read error may underlie this. This chain links TRBV3-1 with TRBJ2-1; TRBD2 aligns across 7 bases. This CDR3 spans 12 amino acids. Germline V gives CDR1 LGHDT, CDR2 YNNKEL (reference sequence). The CDR3 DNA sequence: TGTGCCAGCAGCCAAGAACGGGGGGAGAAAGTCTTC. This encodes CASSQERGEKVF.

V gene TRBV6-5 combines with J gene TRBJ2-1, with TRBD2 matching 8 bases. The CDR3 extends over 16 amino acids. Unmatched junction bases numbered 2, after V lost 0 bases and J lost 1 base. Germline values: CDR1 MNHEY, CDR2 SVGAGI. In DNA form, the CDR3 reads TGTGCCAGCAGTTACTCTCCGGGAGGGTCCTACAATGAGCAGTTCTTC. Residues: CASSYSPGGSYNEQFF.

The V call is TRBV7-9, the J call TRBJ2-2; the D is unclear. The CDR3 sequence is 13 residues long. In germline, CDR1 is SEHNR, CDR2 FQNEAQ (reference sequence). V was pared by 4 bases and J by 6 bases, with 9 bases between. The CDR3 protein is CASSSGPPGELFF. The CDR3 nucleotides read TGTGCCAGCAGCTCAGGACCCCCCGGGGAGCTGTTTTTT.

The chain recombines TRBV6-1 with TRBJ2-3, with D possibly TRBD1 on 6 matching bases. The CDR3 is 15 residues long. The V gene's germline CDR1 is MNHNS and CDR2 SASEGT. Trimming cost V 0 bases and J 2 bases, with 9 bases left between them. In DNA, the CDR3 is TGTGCCAGCAGTGAAGCGAACAGGGTCACAGATACGCAGTATTTT. Translation gives CASSEANRVTDTQYF.

This clonotype has a handful of counts. The chain links TRBV18 to TRBJ2-1; no reliable D call. Germline values: CDR1 KGHSH, CDR2 LQKENI. V dropped 3 bases and J dropped 7 bases, with 10 bases sitting between them. CDR3 length equals 13 residues. CDR3 sequence: CASSPLPINEQFF. The CDR3 DNA reads TGTGCCAGCTCACCTTTACCAATTAATGAGCAGTTCTTC.

This clonotype was detected only a few times. This rearrangement joins TRBV18 to TRBJ1-4; D remains ambiguous. CDR3 size: 13 residues. V was pared by 5 bases and J by 4 bases, with 8 bases between. Germline-derived CDR1 and CDR2 are KGHSH and LQKENI. CDR3 protein: CASSSVINEKLFF. In nucleotides, the CDR3 is TGTGCCAGCTCATCGGTTATTAATGAAAAACTGTTTTTT.

The CDR3 loop is CASSSTGDYNQPQHF. In nucleotides, the CDR3 is TGTGCCAGCAGCTCGACAGGGGATTACAATCAGCCCCAGCATTTT. This chain connects TRBV7-9 to TRBJ1-5, with 8 bases matching TRBD1. Germline V CDR1 and CDR2: SEHNR, FQNEAQ (reference sequence). This CDR3 comprises 15 residues. V was pared by 4 bases and J by 3 bases, with 5 bases of the junction left unmatched.

The J gene is TRBJ2-2, the V gene TRBV5-5; D not resolved. Germline loops: CDR1 SGHKS, CDR2 YYEKEE (reference sequence). The CDR3 has 14 residues. V was pared by 2 bases and J by 0 bases, with 5 bases between. CDR3 sequence: CASSFGANTGELFF. The DNA for the CDR3 is TGTGCCAGCAGCTTTGGAGCGAACACCGGGGAGCTGTTTTTT.

V is TRBV6-5 and J is TRBJ1-4; D remains ambiguous. Germline V CDR1 and CDR2: MNHEY, SVGAGI. The CDR3 covers 17 residues. V lost 0 bases to trimming and J lost 7 bases, with 18 bases between them. The CDR3 protein is CASSYSAAEGISEKLFF. The CDR3 DNA sequence: TGTGCCAGCAGTTACTCCGCGGCGGAGGGAATAAGTGAAAAACTGTTTTTT.

The chain joins TRBV10-3 to TRBJ2-7, with D perhaps matching TRBD2 (6 bases). Trimming cost V 4 bases and J 11 bases, with 21 bases left between them. Looked up from germline, CDR1 is ENHRY and CDR2 is SYGVKD. The CDR3 extends over 14 amino acids. The CDR3 sequence is CAISAAGTPVAEYF. The DNA for the CDR3 is TGTGCCATCAGTGCTGCCGGGACTCCAGTGGCCGAGTACTTC.

V usage is TRBV29-1 and J usage is TRBJ2-7; D gene ambiguous. Germline loops: CDR1 SQVTM, CDR2 ANQGSEA. Between the trimmed V and J ends, which lost 4 bases and 4 bases, there was a span of 17 bases. The CDR3 is made up of 14 amino acids. CDR3 DNA: TGCAGCGTTGGTCACAGCCGCTTAGGGTACGAGCAGTACTTC. It translates to CSVGHSRLGYEQYF.

The chain recombines TRBV6-1 with TRBJ1-3; tentatively, D is TRBD1 (5 bases). CDR1 is MNHNS and CDR2 is SASEGT in the germline V gene. The V and J ends lost 7 bases and 4 bases respectively, with 17 bases between them. This CDR3 has 15 residues. The DNA of the CDR3 is TGTGCCAGCACACCAGACAGAAGCAAAGGAAACACCATATATTTT. It specifies CASTPDRSKGNTIYF.

The chain employs TRBV4-1 and TRBJ2-3; no definite D call. Trimming took 0 bases from V and 4 from J, leaving 8 bases between them. The germline gives CDR1 MGHRA, CDR2 YSYEKL. The CDR3 has 14 residues. CDR3 coding DNA: TGCGCCAGCAGCCAAGATAGTATTGCAGATACGCAGTATTTT. Protein product: CASSQDSIADTQYF.

This clonotype was counted a few times. This chain connects TRBV5-6 to TRBJ2-5, with D unclear. Trimming took off 0 bases at V and 8 bases at J, with 8 bases between the two ends. This CDR3 region has 12 residues. Germline CDR1 SGHDT, CDR2 YYEEEE. The CDR3 here is CASSLDGTTQYF. CDR3 DNA: TGTGCCAGCAGCTTGGACGGAACAACCCAGTACTTC.

In its sample, this clonotype was seen a few times. The chain employs TRBV9 and TRBJ2-1; possible D gene TRBD2, 6 bases. Germline loops: CDR1 SGDLS, CDR2 YYNGEE. CDR3 size: 13 residues. V gave up 3 bases and J gave up 6 bases, with 10 bases separating them. This CDR3 is CASSARETNEQFF. The CDR3 nucleotides read TGTGCCAGCAGCGCCCGGGAGACCAATGAGCAGTTCTTC.

A few counts support this clonotype. The chain carries TRBV18 and TRBJ1-1, with 8 bases that match TRBD1. Germline trimming cut 2 bases from V and 6 bases from J; bases unmatched to any gene: 8. The CDR3 extends over 15 amino acids. CDR1 and CDR2 from the germline V gene are KGHSH and LQKENI. CDR3 loop: CASSPRQGLDSEAFF. CDR3 nucleotides: TGTGCCAGCTCACCAAGACAGGGGCTCGACTCTGAAGCTTTCTTT. Full variable domain (outside the CDR3, taken from reference TRBV18 and TRBJ1-1): NAGVMQNPRHLVRRRGQEARLRCSPMKGHSHVYWYRQLPEEGLKFMVYLQKENIIDESGMPKERFSAEFPKEGPSILRIQQVVRGDSAAYFCASSPRQGLDSEAFFGQGTRLTVV.

The chain recombines TRBV7-9 with TRBJ1-1; a possible D gene is TRBD1 (5 bases). The V gene lost 5 bases and the J gene lost 6 bases, with 13 bases spanning the gap. Germline CDR1 is SEHNR and CDR2 is FQNEAQ (reference sequence). The CDR3 has 13 amino acids. CDR3 in DNA: TGTGCCAGCAGCAGAGTGGGGGGGGCTGAAGCTTTCTTT. This encodes CASSRVGGAEAFF.

In this sample, this clonotype turned up a few times. V and J are TRBV5-1 and TRBJ1-4; TRBD1 aligns across 8 bases. From germline, CDR1 is SGHRS and CDR2 YFSETQ. The CDR3 covers 16 residues. Germline trimming cut 0 bases from V and 10 bases from J; bases unmatched to any gene: 11. The CDR3, as DNA: TGCGCCAGCAGCTTGGTCCCCCCCGGACAGGGAGGAAAACTGTTTTTT. Amino acid sequence: CASSLVPPGQGGKLFF.

This clonotype was recorded a few times. V and J are TRBV5-1 and TRBJ2-7; possible D gene TRBD1, 5 bases. Germline V gives CDR1 SGHRS, CDR2 YFSETQ. Trimming removed 0 bases from V and 4 bases from J, with 11 bases in between. The CDR3 loop spans 14 amino acids. CDR3 region: CASSLGQTMYEQYF. The CDR3, as DNA: TGCGCCAGCAGCTTGGGACAGACGATGTACGAGCAGTACTTC.